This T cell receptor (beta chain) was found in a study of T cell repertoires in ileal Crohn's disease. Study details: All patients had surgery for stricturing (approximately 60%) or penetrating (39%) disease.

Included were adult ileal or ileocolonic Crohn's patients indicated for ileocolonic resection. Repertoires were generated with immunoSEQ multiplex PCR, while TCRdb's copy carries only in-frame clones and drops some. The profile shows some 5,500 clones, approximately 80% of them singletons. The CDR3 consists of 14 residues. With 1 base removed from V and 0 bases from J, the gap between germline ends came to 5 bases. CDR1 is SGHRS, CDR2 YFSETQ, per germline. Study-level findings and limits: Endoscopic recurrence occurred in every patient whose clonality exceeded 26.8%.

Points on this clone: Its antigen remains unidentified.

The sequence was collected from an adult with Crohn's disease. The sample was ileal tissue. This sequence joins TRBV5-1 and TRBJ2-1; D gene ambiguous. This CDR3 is CASSLSSSYNEQFF. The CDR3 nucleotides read TGCGCCAGCAGCTTGTCGAGCTCCTACAATGAGCAGTTCTTC.